The 9 T cell receptor beta chains listed next were all sequenced from one sample in a study of blood T cells in healthy people across ages. With a J-beta primer mix and a sample-barcoded 5' primer, a second PCR ran 7 to 11 cycles. MiXCR, run by TCRdb on the 5' RACE reads, gives a single entry per CDR3 protein. In the table there are roughly 1.7 million distinct CDR3 sequences, 30% to 40% of which are singletons. The sequencing sample was made of blood. The receptors were sampled from a woman aged 25 to 39 in good health.

This clonotype has just a few counts. Possible read error: a much larger clone is one base away. The J gene is TRBJ2-3, the V gene TRBV3-1; the D gene is possibly TRBD1 (6 bases). The V end lost 7 bases, the J end lost 4 bases, and 9 bases lay between the germline ends. This CDR3 comprises 12 residues. Germline V CDR1 and CDR2: LGHDT, YNNKEL (reference sequence). CDR3 nucleotide sequence: TGTGCCAGCAATGGGGGCGCAGATACGCAGTATTTT. It specifies CASNGGADTQYF.

This clonotype was recorded only once. This chain joins TRBV4-1 and TRBJ2-2; 7 positions agree with TRBD1. Germline values: CDR1 MGHRA, CDR2 YSYEKL. Trimming cost V 1 base and J 6 bases; bases outside gene matches: 5. The CDR3 consists of 15 residues. CDR3 bases: TGCGCCAGCAGCCAAGCTCCAGGGGGTTCCGGGGAGCTGTTTTTT. Its translation: CASSQAPGGSGELFF.

The chain combines TRBV12-3 or TRBV12-4 with TRBJ1-5; 7 bases fit TRBD1. This CDR3 is built from 17 residues. After removal of 1 base from V and 2 bases from J, the junction contained 8 bases not matched to a gene. The CDR3 sequence is CASSLEMTGTGNQPQHF. As DNA, the CDR3 is TGTGCCAGCAGTTTAGAGATGACAGGGACGGGCAATCAGCCCCAGCATTTT.

The V call is TRBV18, the J call TRBJ1-1; 8 bases are a match to TRBD1. CDR3 size: 13 residues. In germline, CDR1 is KGHSH, CDR2 LQKENI. Trimming at V came to 7 bases and at J to 5 bases, leaving 6 bases not matched to a gene. The CDR3: CASLQQGGTEAFF. Written as DNA, the CDR3 is TGTGCCAGCTTACAACAGGGGGGGACTGAAGCTTTCTTT.

Concerning this clonotype: Sequence at one end of the junction differs from germline and may be a read error. The chain recombines TRBV5-1 with TRBJ2-1; D perhaps matches TRBD2 (6 bases). This CDR3 has 14 residues. Germline V CDR1 and CDR2: SGHRS, YFSETQ. As DNA, the CDR3 is TGCGCCAGCAGCTTTTTTGCGGGATACATTGAGCAGTTCTTC. Translation: CASSFFAGYIEQFF. The variable domain in full, completed from reference TRBV5-1 and TRBJ2-1, reads KAGVTQTPRYLIKTRGQQVTLSCSPISGHRSVSWYQQTPGQGLQFLFEYFSETQRNKGNFPGRFSGRQFSNSRSEMNVSTLELGDSALYLCASSFFAGYIEQFFGPGTRLTVL.

This sequence joins TRBV7-8 and TRBJ2-5; D unclear. This CDR3 contains 14 residues. V gave up 1 base and J gave up 1 base, with 7 bases separating them. CDR1 is SGHVS, CDR2 FQNEAQ, per germline. CDR3 coding DNA: TGTGCCAGCAGCTTAGTGATATTCCAAGAGACCCAGTACTTC. Translating it yields CASSLVIFQETQYF.

The chain links TRBV27 to TRBJ1-2, with 9 bases lining up with TRBD1. V lost 6 bases and J lost 0; bases outside the gene matches: 11. The CDR3 runs 17 residues. CDR1 MNHEY and CDR2 SMNVEV come from the germline V gene (reference sequence). The CDR3 coding sequence is TGTGCCAGCAGCCGCGCCGGGACAGGGTCGGCTAACTATGGCTACACCTTC. Translated, it gives CASSRAGTGSANYGYTF.

J is TRBJ2-5 and V is TRBV18, with D possibly TRBD2 on 7 matching bases. The J call may not be correct, given that the DNA end is closer to TRBJ2-7. Per the germline V gene, CDR1 is KGHSH and CDR2 is LQKENI. CDR3 size: 15 residues. CDR3 residues: CASSPGGRGGYEQYF. CDR3 nucleotides: TGTGCCAGCTCACCGGGGGGGAGAGGGGGCTACGAGCAGTACTTC.

This clonotype occurred a few times. The chain is built from TRBV5-5 and TRBJ2-3; D perhaps matches TRBD2 (7 bases). Trimming removed 5 bases from V and 2 bases from J, with 15 bases in between. The CDR3 length is 15 residues. Looked up from germline, CDR1 is SGHKS and CDR2 is YYEKEE (reference sequence). The CDR3 sequence is CASRSGGGSTDTQYF. The CDR3 region has the DNA TGTGCCAGCAGATCGGGGGGCGGTTCCACAGATACGCAGTATTTT.